This entry features one TCR beta chain sequence. The data were taken from a study of T cells in Graves' hyperthyroidism and ophthalmopathy. The CDR3 has 15 residues. In germline, CDR1 is SGHVS, CDR2 FQNEAQ. Trimming removed 5 bases at V and 9 bases at J, with 17 bases between. The CDR3 regions of TCR beta were amplified from RNA transcripts. Initially, a first-round RT-PCR of the TCR CDR3 employed the HTBI primer set. TCRdb fed the multiplex PCR reads into MiXCR, producing one record per CDR3 protein. The sample consists of 600,000 to 650,000 distinct CDR3 sequences, about 20% of them appearing once. Sequenced material: blood. The TCR originated in a man aged 25-45 years with Graves' ophthalmopathy. The chain recombines TRBV7-8 with TRBJ1-6; TRBD1 might be the D (6 bases). The CDR3: CASSPYRDRGSPLHF. CDR3 DNA: TGTGCCAGCAGCCCCTACAGGGATCGGGGTTCACCCCTCCACTTT.